This T cell receptor delta chain was sequenced for a study of γδ T cells in repeated Plasmodium falciparum infection. Looking at the study overall: Some Malian samples span acute malaria episodes; others come from no-transmission periods. Notes on the study in general: Over time and infection, Vgamma9/Vdelta2+ repertoires remained highly stable and polyclonal.

A word on this clone: Its target is unknown. This likely reflects a read error, since a far larger clone is one base away. The same CDR3 arises from other DNA sequences in this sample as well.

The germline gives CDR1 TSWWSYY, CDR2 QGS. The CDR3 consists of 22 residues. Flow sorting of PBMC yielded separate Vgamma9/Vdelta2+ and Vdelta2-negative gammadelta T cell populations for bulk repertoire analysis. TCRdb called clones from the multiplex PCR reads again using CATT. The table records around 50,000 delta-chain clones, around 1.6% of them present only once. This chain uses TRDV1 with TRDJ1; D ambiguous. The sequence derives from a pool of human donors (malaria-infected and uninfected, not separated). Source material: gamma-delta T cells from blood. CDR3 sequence: CALGEMKARMRRFTGYTDKLIF. The CDR3 DNA is TGTGCTCTTGGGGAAATGAAGGCTCGAATGAGGAGATTTACCGGGTACACCGATAAGCTCATCTTT.